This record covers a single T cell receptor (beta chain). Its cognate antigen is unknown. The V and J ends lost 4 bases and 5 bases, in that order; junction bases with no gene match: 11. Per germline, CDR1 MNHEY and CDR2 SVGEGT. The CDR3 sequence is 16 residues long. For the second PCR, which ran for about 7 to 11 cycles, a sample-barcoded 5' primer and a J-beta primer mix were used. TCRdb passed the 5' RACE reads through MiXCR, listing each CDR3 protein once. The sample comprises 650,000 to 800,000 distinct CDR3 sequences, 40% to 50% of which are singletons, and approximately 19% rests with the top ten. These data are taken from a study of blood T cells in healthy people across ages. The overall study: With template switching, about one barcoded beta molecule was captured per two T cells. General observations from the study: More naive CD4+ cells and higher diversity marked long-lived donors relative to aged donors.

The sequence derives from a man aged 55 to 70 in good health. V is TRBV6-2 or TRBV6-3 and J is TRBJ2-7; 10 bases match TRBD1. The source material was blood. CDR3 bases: TGTGCCAGCAGTTTCCCCGCAGACAGGGGGCTACACGAGCAGTACTTC. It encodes CASSFPADRGLHEQYF.